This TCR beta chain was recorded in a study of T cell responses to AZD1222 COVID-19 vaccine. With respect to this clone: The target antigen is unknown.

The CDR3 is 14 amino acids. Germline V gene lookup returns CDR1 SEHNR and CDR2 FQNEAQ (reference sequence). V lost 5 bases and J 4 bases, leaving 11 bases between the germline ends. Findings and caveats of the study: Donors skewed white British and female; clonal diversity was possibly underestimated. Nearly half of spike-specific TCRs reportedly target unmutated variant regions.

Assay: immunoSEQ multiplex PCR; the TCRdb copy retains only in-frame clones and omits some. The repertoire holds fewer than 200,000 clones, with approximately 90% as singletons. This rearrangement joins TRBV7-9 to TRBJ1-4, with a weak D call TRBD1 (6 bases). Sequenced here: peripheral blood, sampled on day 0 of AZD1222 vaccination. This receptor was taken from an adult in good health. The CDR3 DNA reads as TGTGCCAGCAGCCCAGGGGCACTTAATGAAAAACTGTTTTTT. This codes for CASSPGALNEKLFF.